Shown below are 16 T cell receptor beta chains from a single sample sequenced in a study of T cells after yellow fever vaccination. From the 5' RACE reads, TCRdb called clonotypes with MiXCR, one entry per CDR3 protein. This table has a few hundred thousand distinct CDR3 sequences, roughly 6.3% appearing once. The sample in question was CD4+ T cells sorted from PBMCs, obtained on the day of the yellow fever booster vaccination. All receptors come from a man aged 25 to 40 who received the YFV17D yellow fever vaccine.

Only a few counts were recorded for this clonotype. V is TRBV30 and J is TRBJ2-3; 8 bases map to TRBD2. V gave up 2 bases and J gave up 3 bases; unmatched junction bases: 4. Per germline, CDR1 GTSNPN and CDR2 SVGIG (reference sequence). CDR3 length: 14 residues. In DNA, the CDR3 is TGTGCCTGGAGTAGCGGGAGAGTGACAGATACGCAGTATTTT. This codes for CAWSSGRVTDTQYF.

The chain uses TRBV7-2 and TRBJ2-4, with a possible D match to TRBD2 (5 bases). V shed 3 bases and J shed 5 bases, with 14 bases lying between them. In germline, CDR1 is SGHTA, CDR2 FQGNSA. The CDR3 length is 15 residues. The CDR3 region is CASSFTRVGENIQYF. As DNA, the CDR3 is TGTGCCAGCAGCTTCACGCGAGTGGGAGAAAACATTCAGTACTTC. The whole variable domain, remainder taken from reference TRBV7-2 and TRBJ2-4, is GAGVSQSPSNKVTEKGKDVELRCDPISGHTALYWYRQSLGQGLEFLIYFQGNSAPDKSGLPSDRFSAERTGGSVSTLTIQRTQQEDSAVYLCASSFTRVGENIQYFGAGTRLSVL.

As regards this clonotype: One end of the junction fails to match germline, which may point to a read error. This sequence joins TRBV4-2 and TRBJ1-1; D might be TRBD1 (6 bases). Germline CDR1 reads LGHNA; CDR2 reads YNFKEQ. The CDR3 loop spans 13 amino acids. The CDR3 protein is CTSSQGSDSEAFF. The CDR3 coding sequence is TGTACCAGCAGCCAAGGTTCGGACAGTGAAGCTTTCTTT.

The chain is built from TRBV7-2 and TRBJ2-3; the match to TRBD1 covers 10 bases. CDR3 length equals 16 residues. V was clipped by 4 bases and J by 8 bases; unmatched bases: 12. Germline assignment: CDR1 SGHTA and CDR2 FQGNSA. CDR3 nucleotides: TGTGCCAGCAGCTACAGTGCGGGACAGGGGCCCGGTACGCAGTATTTT. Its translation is CASSYSAGQGPGTQYF.

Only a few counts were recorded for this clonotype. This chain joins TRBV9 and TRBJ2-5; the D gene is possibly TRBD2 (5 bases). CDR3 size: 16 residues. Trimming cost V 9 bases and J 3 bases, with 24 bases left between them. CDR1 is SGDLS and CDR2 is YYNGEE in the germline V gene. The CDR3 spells CAKTPNLREEEETQYF. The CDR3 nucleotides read TGTGCCAAGACTCCCAATCTGAGGGAAGAAGAAGAGACCCAGTACTTC.

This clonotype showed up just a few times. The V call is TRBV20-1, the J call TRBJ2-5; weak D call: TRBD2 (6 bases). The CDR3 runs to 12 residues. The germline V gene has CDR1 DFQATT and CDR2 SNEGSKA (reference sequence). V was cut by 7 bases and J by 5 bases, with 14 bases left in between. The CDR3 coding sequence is TGCAGTGTGGAGGGAGTCGGGGAGACCCAGTACTTC. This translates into CSVEGVGETQYF.

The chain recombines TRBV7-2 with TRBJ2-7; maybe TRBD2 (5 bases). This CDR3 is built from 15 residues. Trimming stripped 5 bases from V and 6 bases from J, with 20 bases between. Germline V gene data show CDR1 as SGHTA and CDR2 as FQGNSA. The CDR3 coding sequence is TGTGCCAGCAGCGTCCAAAGCGGAACCGCCCTCGAGCAGTACTTC. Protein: CASSVQSGTALEQYF.

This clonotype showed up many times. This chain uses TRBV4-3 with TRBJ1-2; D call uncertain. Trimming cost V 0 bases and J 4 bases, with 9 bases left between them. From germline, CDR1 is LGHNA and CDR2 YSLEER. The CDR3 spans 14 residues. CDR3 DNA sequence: TGCGCCAGCAGCCAAGATCATCAGGCCTATGGCTACACCTTC. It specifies CASSQDHQAYGYTF.

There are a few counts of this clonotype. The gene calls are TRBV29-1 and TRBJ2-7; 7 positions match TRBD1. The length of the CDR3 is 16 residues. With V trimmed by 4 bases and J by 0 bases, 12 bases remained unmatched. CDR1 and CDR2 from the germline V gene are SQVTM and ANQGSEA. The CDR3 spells CSVARTGRWSSYEQYF. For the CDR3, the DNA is TGCAGCGTTGCCCGGACAGGCCGGTGGAGCTCCTACGAGCAGTACTTC.

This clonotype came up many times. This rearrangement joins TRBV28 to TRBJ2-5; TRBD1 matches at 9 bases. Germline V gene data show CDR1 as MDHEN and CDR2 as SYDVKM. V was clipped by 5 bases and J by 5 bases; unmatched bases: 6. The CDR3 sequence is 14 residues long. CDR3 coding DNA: TGTGCCAGCAGTCCATCGGGACAGGGTGAGACCCAGTACTTC. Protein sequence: CASSPSGQGETQYF.

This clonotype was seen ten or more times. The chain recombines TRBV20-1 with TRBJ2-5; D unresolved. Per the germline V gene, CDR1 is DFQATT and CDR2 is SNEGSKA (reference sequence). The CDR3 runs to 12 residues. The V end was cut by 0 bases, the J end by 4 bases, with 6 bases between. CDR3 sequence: CSARESTETQYF. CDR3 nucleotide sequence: TGCAGTGCTAGAGAAAGCACAGAGACCCAGTACTTC.

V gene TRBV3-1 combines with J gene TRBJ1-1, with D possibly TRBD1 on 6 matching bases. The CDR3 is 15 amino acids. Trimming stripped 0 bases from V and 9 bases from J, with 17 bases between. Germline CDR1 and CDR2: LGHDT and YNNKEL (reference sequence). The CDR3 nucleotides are TGTGCCAGCAGCCAAGATCCAGGGGTCTCCAACCAAGCTTTCTTT. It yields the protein CASSQDPGVSNQAFF.

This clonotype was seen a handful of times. CDR3 residues: CASSHETNRVQYF. Written as DNA, the CDR3 is TGTGCCAGCAGCCACGAGACTAACCGGGTGCAGTACTTC. The V and J genes are TRBV12-3 or TRBV12-4 and TRBJ2-7; tentative D call: TRBD2 (5 bases). Trimming removed 6 bases at V and 9 bases at J, with 18 bases between. This CDR3 is built from 13 residues.

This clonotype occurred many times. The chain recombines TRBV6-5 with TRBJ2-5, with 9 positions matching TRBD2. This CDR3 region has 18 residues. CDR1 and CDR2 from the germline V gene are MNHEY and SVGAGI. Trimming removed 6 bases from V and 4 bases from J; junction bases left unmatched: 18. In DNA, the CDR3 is TGTGCCAGCAGACACGGGCGGCTAGCGGGAAGGCCGGGAGAGACCCAGTACTTC. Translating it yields CASRHGRLAGRPGETQYF.

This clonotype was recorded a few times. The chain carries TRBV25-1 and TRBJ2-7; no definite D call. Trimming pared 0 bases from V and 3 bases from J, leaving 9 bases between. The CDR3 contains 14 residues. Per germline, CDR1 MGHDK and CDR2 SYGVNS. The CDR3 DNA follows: TGTGCCAGCAGTGAATATGAAACGGTCTACGAGCAGTACTTC. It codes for CASSEYETVYEQYF.

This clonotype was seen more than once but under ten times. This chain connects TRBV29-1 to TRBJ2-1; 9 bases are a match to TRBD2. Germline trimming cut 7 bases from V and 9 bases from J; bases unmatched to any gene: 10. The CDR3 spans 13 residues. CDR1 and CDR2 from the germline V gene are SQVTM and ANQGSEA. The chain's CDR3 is CSGTAGGGSEQFF. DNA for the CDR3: TGCAGCGGAACGGCGGGAGGGGGTTCTGAGCAGTTCTTC.